This T cell receptor (beta chain) was found in a study of T cells in localized non-small cell lung cancer. Some clones are missing from TCRdb's copy, which holds only in-frame ones; the method was immunoSEQ multiplex PCR. The sample contains 50,000 to 70,000 clones, approximately 80% of which appear only once. Germline V lookup: CDR1 LNHDA, CDR2 SQIVND (reference sequence). V lost 6 bases and J 9 bases, leaving 12 bases between the germline ends. The CDR3 spans 12 residues. Findings and caveats of the study: Prolonged overall survival went with higher T cell density in the blood. Uninvolved adjacent lung had the highest recorded T cell clonality, with tumor below it.

Comment on this clone: What it binds is unknown.

The sequence derives from a man between 35 and 75 years old with stage II lung adenocarcinoma. The material sequenced was PBMCs, taken before any cancer treatment. The chain is built from TRBV19 and TRBJ1-5; D possibly corresponds to TRBD1 (5 bases). The CDR3 reads CASRDRQGPQHF. DNA for the CDR3: TGTGCCAGTAGGGACCGGCAGGGGCCCCAGCATTTT. Complete variable domain (other parts from reference TRBV19 and TRBJ1-5): DGGITQSPKYLFRKEGQNVTLSCEQNLNHDAMYWYRQDPGQGLRLIYYSQIVNDFQKGDIAEGYSVSREKKESFPLTVTSAQKNPTAFYLCASRDRQGPQHFGDGTRLSIL.